This T cell receptor beta chain was obtained from a study of T cells after yellow fever vaccination. In the study overall: With SMART-Seq v4 Ultra Low Input, the fractions containing low cell numbers were prepared.

Broader study findings: Almost all vaccine-responding clonotypes went undetected in sorted memory subsets on day 0. Reappearance after the booster was seen for most primary-vaccination clones, at more than 95% CD4 and 75% to 90% CD8.

The V end lost 5 bases, the J end lost 10 bases, and 16 bases lay between the germline ends. Germline CDR1 and CDR2: SGHAT and FQNNGV. The CDR3 is 13 amino acids. This clonotype was picked up many times. A 5'RACE template-switching step, the method used to make TCR cDNA, added a universal primer site and UMIs. Via MiXCR, TCRdb re-called the 5' RACE reads, giving one row per CDR3 protein. The sample contains under 50,000 distinct CDR3 sequences, around 6.4% of which appear only once. Sample: PBMCs, either bulk or a sorted T-cell subset (CD4+, CD8+, memory, or dextramer-sorted; not recorded which), taken 45 days after the yellow fever booster vaccination. V gene TRBV11-2 combines with J gene TRBJ2-3; D might be TRBD2 (5 bases). The TCR originated in a man between 25 and 39 years old who received the YFV17D yellow fever vaccine. CDR3 DNA: TGTGCCAGCAGCCCGTTGGCACGGGGTGCGCAGTATTTT. Translating gives CASSPLARGAQYF. The full variable domain, in which reference TRBV11-2 and TRBJ2-3 provide the parts outside the CDR3, is EAGVAQSPRYKIIEKRQSVAFWCNPISGHATLYWYQQILGQGPKLLIQFQNNGVVDDSQLPKDRFSAERLKGVDSTLKIQPAKLEDSAVYLCASSPLARGAQYFGPGTRLTVL.